This entry describes one TCR beta chain. The junction departs from germline at one end; a sequencing error may be responsible. With 60 Vbeta and 13 Jbeta primers, the PCR was carried out. Only in-frame clones appear in the TCRdb table, and some are missing; sequencing was by immunoSEQ multiplex PCR. The sample includes roughly 280,000 clones, around 66% of them seen just once. The CDR3 consists of 15 residues. Germline V lookup: CDR1 SEHNR, CDR2 FQNEAQ (reference sequence). These data belong to a study of cytomegalovirus exposure and HLA in healthy donors. The receptor was isolated from a female donor in good health and CMV-seronegative. The sample was PBMCs. V usage is TRBV7-9 and J usage is TRBJ1-1; a possible D gene is TRBD1 (5 bases). The CDR3 region is CSSSLLTVLNTEAFF. DNA of the CDR3: TGTTCCAGCAGCCTCCTGACAGTCCTGAACACTGAAGCTTTCTTT.